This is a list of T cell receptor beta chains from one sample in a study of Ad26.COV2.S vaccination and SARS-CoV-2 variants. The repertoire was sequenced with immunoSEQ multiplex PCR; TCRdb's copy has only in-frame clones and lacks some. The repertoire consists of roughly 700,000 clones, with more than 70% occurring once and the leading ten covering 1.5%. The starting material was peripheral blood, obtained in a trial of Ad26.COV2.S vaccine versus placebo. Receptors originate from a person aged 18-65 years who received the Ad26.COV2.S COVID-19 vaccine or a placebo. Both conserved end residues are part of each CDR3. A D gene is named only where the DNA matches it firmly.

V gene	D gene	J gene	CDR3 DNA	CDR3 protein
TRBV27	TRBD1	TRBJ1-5	TGTGCCAGCAGTCGCAGGGGGCTGGGCAATCAGCCCCAGCATTTT	CASSRRGLGNQPQHF
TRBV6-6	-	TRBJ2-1	TGTGCCAGCAGTCGACCAGGGCTGAGCTCCTACAATGAGCAGTTCTTC	CASSRPGLSSYNEQFF
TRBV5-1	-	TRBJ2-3	TGCGCCAGCAGCTTGAGTGGCTTAGATACGCAGTATTTT	CASSLSGLDTQYF
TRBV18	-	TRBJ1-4	TGTGCCAGCTCACCCTCGGGACGGCAAAATGAAAAACTGTTTTTT	CASSPSGRQNEKLFF
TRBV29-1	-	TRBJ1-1	TGCAGCGTTTGGGCCACAGGGAGCACTGAAGCTTTCTTT	CSVWATGSTEAFF
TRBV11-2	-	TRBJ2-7	TGTGCCAGCAGCTCCGATTACGAGCAGTACTTC	CASSSDYEQYF
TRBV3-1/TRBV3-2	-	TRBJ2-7	TGTGCCAGCAGCCAAGCCAGGGGAGGGGATGAGCAGTACTTC	CASSQARGGDEQYF
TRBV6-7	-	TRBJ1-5	TGTGCCAGCAGTTACTCGGGGGGTTGCAATCAGCCCCAGCATTTT	CASSYSGGCNQPQHF
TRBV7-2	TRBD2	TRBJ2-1	TGTGCCAGCAGCCAGACTAGCGGGGCTAGAAATGAGCAGTTCTTC	CASSQTSGARNEQFF
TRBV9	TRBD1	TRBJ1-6	TGTGCCAGCAGCGCGGACAGGGGCCCGGTTGGCGGTTCACCCCTCCACTTT	CASSADRGPVGGSPLHF